This record looks at one T cell receptor (beta chain) sequence and its context. The target antigen is unknown. The entry originates in a study of CD8 T cells in ankylosing spondylitis. Quantitative molecular-barcoded 5'-RACE generated the TCR beta libraries. MiXCR, applied by TCRdb to the 5' RACE reads, yields one record per CDR3 protein. The sample consists of about 440,000 distinct CDR3 sequences, more than 15% of them appearing once. CDR3 length: 17 amino acids. Germline V gene sequence: CDR1 LGHNA, CDR2 YSLEER. Trimming took 0 bases from V and 5 from J, leaving 19 bases between them. Findings and limits, study-wide: It appeared that ankylosing spondylitis blood was characterized by a TCR beta motif of under ten highly homologous variants. Earlier literature documents some of the motif variants in reactive arthritis synovial fluid and blood. Disease-linked clones were reportedly significantly enriched in matched ankylosing spondylitis synovial fluid. Disease-linked clones were found to be CD8+ and relatively rare in peripheral blood.

V and J are TRBV4-3 and TRBJ2-5; D is perhaps TRBD1 or TRBD2 (6 bases each). The source material was blood, either unsorted or a sorted T cell fraction (not recorded which). This TCR was sampled from a male donor with ankylosing spondylitis. The CDR3, as DNA: TGCGCCAGCAGCCAAGATATCCCTCTAGGGGGGCTTGAGACCCAGTACTTC. As protein: CASSQDIPLGGLETQYF.